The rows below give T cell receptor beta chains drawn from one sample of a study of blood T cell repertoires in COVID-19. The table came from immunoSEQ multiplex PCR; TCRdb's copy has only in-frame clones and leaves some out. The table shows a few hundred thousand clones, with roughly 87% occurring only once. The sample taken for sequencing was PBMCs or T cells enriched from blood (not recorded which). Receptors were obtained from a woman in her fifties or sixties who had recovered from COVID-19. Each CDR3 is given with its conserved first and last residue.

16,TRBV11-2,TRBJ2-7,CASSPLLLDTDYEQYF
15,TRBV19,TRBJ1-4,CASSIVGQGDEKLFF
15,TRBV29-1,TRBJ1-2,CSVGRGGAANYGYTF
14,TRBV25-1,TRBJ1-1,CASTTESWNTEAFF
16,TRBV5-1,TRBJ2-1,CASSLSGGSSYNEQFF
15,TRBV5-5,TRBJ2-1,CASSGSGGSYNEQFF
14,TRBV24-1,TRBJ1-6,CATKASSYNSPLHF
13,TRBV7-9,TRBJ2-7,CASSFGVAYEQYF
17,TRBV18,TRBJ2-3,CASSRGLAGTNTDTQYF
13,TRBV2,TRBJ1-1,CASTLTGKPEAFF
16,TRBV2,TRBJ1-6,CASTNLPGQGNSPLHF
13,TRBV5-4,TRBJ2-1,CASSWTGRGEQFF
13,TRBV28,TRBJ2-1,CASITSVNNEQFF
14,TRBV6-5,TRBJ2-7,CASSYGTYSAEQYF
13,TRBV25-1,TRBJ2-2,CASTLPGSGELFF
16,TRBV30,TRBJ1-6,CAWTNRDRGYNSPLHF